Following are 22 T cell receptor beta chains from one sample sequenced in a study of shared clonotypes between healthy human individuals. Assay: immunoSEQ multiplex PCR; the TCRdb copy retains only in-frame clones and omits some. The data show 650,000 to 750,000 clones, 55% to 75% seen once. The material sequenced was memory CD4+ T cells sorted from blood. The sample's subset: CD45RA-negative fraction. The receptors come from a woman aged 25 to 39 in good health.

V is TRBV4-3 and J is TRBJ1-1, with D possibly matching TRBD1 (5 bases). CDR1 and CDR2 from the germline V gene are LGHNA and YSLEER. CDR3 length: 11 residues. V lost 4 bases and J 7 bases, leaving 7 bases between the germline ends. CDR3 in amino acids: CASSRDGEAFF. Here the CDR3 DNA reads TGCGCCAGCAGCCGGGACGGTGAAGCTTTCTTT.

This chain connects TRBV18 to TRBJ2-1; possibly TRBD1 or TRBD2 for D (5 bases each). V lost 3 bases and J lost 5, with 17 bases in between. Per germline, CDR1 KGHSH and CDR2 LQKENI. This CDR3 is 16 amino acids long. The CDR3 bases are TGTGCCAGCTCACCCCCGGCTGCAGGGACCCACAATGAGCAGTTCTTC. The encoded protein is CASSPPAAGTHNEQFF.

The DNA for the CDR3 is TGTGCCAGCAGCTTAGCGGGAGGGAACACCTACGAGCAGTACTTC. It is translated as CASSLAGGNTYEQYF. The V call is TRBV7-1, the J call TRBJ2-7, with TRBD2 matching over 11 bases. TRBV7-1 falls under the ORF class, with uncertain function. The CDR3 runs 15 residues. J was trimmed by 2 bases and V by 4 bases; bases with no gene match: 4.

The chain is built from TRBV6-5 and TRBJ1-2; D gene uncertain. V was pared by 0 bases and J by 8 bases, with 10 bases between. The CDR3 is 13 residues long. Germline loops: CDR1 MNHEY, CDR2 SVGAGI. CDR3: CASSYSSAGGYTF. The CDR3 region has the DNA TGTGCCAGCAGTTACTCGAGCGCAGGCGGCTACACCTTC.

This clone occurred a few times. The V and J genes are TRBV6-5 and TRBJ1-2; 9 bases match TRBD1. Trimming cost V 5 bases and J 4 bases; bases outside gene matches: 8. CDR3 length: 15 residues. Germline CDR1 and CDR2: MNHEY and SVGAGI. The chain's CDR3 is CASSLGRDRVYGYTF. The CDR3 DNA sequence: TGTGCCAGCAGTCTCGGGAGGGACAGGGTCTATGGCTACACCTTC.

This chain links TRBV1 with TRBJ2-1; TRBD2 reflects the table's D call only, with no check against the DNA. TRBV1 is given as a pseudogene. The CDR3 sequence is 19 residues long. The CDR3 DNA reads TGCACCAGCAGCCCCCTACCCCCACTAGAGGAGGGGCCAGAGGGTGAGCAGTTCTTC. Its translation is CTSSPLPPLEEGPEGEQFF.

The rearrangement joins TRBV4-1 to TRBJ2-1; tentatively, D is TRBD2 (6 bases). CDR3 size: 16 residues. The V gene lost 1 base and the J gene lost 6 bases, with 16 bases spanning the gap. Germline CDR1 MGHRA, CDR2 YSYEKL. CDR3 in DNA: TGCGCCAGCAGCCAAGGCCGGGACTTAGAGTTCAATGAGCAGTTCTTC. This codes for CASSQGRDLEFNEQFF.

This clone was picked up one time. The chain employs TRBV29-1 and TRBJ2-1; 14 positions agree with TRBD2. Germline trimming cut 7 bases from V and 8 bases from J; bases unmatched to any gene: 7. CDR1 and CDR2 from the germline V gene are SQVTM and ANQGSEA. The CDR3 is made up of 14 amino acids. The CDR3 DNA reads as TGCAGCGCAGGACTAGCGGGAGGTATGGATGAGCAGTTCTTC. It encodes CSAGLAGGMDEQFF.

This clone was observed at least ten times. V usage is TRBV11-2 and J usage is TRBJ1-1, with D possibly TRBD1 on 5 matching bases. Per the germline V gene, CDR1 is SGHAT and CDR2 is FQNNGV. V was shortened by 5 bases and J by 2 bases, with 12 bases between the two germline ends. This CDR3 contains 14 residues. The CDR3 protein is CASSVRQSNTEAFF. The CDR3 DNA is TGTGCCAGCAGCGTGAGACAGAGCAACACTGAAGCTTTCTTT.

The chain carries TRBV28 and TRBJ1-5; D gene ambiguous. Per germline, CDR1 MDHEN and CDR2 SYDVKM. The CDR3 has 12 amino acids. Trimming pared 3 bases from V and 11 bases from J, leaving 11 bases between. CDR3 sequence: CASSFGSPSQHF. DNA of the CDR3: TGTGCCAGCAGTTTCGGCTCACCGTCCCAGCATTTT.

The CDR3 here is CASSEGGINQPQHF. The DNA for the CDR3 is TGTGCCAGCAGTGAGGGGGGGATAAATCAGCCCCAGCATTTT. The V call is TRBV6-1, the J call TRBJ1-5; D may be TRBD1 (5 bases). V was trimmed by 3 bases and J by 4 bases, leaving 10 bases between them. CDR3 length: 14 amino acids. Germline V CDR1 and CDR2: MNHNS, SASEGT.

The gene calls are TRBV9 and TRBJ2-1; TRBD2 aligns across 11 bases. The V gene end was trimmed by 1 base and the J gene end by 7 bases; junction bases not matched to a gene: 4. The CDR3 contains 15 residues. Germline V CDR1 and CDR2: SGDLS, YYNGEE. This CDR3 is CASSVSTSGKNEQFF. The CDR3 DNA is TGTGCCAGCAGCGTATCGACTAGCGGGAAGAATGAGCAGTTCTTC.

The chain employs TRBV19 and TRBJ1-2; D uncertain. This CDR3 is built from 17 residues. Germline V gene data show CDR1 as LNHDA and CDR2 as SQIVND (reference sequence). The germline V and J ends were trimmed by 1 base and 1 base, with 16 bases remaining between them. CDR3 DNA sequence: TGTGCCAGTAGTATAGCTACCATGACGGCTGGTAACTATGGCTACACCTTC. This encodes CASSIATMTAGNYGYTF.

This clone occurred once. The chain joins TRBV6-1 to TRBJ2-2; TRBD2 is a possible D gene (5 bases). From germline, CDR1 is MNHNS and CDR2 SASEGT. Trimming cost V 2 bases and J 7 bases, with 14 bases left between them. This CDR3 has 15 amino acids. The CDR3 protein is CASSERRGVLGELFF. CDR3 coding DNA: TGTGCCAGCAGTGAACGTCGGGGAGTCCTCGGGGAGCTGTTTTTT.

The CDR3 loop reads CASSLSIGGFNEKLFF. For the CDR3, the DNA is TGTGCCAGCAGTTTATCGATTGGGGGCTTTAATGAAAAACTGTTTTTT. V gene TRBV27 combines with J gene TRBJ1-4, with D tentatively TRBD1 (6 bases). Trimming stripped 0 bases from V and 4 bases from J, with 12 bases between. The CDR3 is 16 residues long. The germline CDR1 and CDR2 sequences are MNHEY and SMNVEV (reference sequence). The full variable domain, with the rest looked up from reference TRBV27 and TRBJ1-4, is EAQVTQNPRYLITVTGKKLTVTCSQNMNHEYMSWYRQDPGLGLRQIYYSMNVEVTDKGDVPEGYKVSRKEKRNFPLILESPSPNQTSLYFCASSLSIGGFNEKLFFGSGTQLSVL.

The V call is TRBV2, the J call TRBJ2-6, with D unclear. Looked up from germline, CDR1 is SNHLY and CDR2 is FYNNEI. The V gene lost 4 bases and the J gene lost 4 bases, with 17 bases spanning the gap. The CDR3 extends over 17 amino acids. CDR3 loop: CASSAGTHFVGANVLTF. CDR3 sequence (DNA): TGTGCCAGCAGTGCCGGAACCCATTTCGTCGGGGCCAACGTCCTGACTTTC.

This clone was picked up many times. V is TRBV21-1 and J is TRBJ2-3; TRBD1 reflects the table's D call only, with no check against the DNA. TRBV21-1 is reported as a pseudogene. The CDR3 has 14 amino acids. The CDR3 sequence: CASSNYRDTDTQYF. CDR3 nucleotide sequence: TGTGCCAGCAGCAACTACCGGGACACGGATACGCAGTATTTT.

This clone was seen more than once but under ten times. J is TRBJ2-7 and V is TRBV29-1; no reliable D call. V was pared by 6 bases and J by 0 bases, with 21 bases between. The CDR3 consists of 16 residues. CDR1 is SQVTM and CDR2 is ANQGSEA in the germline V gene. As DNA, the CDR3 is TGCAGCGTGCGGCCATTGGCAGGCCCAAGCTCCTACGAGCAGTACTTC. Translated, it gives CSVRPLAGPSSYEQYF.

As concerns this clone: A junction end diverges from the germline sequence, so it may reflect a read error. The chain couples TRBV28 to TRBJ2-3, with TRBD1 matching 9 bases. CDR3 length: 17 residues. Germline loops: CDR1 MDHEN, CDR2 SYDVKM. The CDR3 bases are TGTGCCAGCCGTTTGCCCCTTTGGACAGGGGCGGCAGATACGCAGTATTTT. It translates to CASRLPLWTGAADTQYF.

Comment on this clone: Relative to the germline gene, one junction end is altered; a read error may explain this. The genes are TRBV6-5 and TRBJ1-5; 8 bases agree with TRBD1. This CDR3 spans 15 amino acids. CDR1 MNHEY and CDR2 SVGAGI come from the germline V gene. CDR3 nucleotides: TGTGCCAGCAGTCCCAACAGGGGGATAAATCGGCCCCAGCATTTT. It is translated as CASSPNRGINRPQHF.

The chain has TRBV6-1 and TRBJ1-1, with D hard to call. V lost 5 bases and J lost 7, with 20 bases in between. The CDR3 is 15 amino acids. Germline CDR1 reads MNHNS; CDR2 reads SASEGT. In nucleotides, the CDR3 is TGTGCCAGCAGTCCGAAGACCCCCAGCCGTATTGAAGCTTTCTTT. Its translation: CASSPKTPSRIEAFF.

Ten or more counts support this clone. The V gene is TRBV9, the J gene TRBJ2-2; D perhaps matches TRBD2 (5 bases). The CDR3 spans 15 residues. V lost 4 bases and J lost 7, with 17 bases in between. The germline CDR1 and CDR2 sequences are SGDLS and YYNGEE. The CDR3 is CASSFSVYGHGELFF. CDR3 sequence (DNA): TGTGCCAGCAGCTTTAGCGTTTACGGCCACGGGGAGCTGTTTTTT.